The clone carrying this TCR beta chain showed up many times. Its antigen is unknown. A library of TCRbeta sequences, prepared with unique molecular identifiers, was generated. Using its own MiXCR run on the PCR reads, TCRdb lists one record per CDR3 protein. The data hold about 110,000 distinct CDR3 sequences, with around a tenth observed a single time. The CDR3 extends over 15 amino acids. CDR1 is SGHDT and CDR2 is YYEEEE in the germline V gene. Trimming removed 7 bases from V and 4 bases from J; junction bases left unmatched: 10. The sample is drawn from a study of T-cell reconstitution after alpha-beta-depleted transplantation in children. General study results and limits: Alpha-beta T cells about two months after transplant reportedly derived from several hundred expanded graft clones. After transplant, high TCRbeta diversity at day 60 in some patients arose from surviving recipient T cells and thymic progenitors. By one year post-transplant, T-cell counts and diversity largely arose from T cells that were newly produced.

This clonotype was obtained from a boy between 2 and 10 years old with acute lymphoblastic leukemia, due to receive a stem cell transplant. Here the sequenced sample was PBMCs, taken before TCRalphabeta/CD19-depleted stem cell transplant. The gene calls are TRBV5-6 and TRBJ2-5, with TRBD2 matching over 10 bases. The CDR3 reads CASSEKGLAIETQYF. The CDR3 DNA reads as TGTGCCAGCTCGGAGAAGGGACTAGCGATAGAGACCCAGTACTTC.